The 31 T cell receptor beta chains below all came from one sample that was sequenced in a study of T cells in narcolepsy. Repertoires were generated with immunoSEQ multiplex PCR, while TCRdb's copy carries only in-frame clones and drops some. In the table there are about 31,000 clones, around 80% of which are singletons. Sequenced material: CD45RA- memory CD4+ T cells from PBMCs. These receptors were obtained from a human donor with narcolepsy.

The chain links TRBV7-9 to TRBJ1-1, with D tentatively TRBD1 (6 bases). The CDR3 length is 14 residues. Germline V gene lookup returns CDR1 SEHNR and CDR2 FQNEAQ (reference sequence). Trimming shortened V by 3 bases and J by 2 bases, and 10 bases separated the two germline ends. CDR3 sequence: CASSFQGINTEAFF. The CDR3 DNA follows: TGTGCCAGCAGCTTTCAGGGGATCAACACTGAAGCTTTCTTT.

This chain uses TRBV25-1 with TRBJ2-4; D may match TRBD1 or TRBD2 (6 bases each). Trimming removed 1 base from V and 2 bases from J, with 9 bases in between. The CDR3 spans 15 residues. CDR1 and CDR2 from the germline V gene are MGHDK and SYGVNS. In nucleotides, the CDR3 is TGTGCCAGCAGTGAATCGGGGGCGACCAAAAACATTCAGTACTTC. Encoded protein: CASSESGATKNIQYF.

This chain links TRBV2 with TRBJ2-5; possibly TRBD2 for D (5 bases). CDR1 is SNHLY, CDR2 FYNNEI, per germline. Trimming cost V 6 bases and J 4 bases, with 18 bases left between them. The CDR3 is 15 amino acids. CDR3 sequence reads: CASRAGSRARETQYF. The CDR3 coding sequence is TGTGCCAGCAGGGCCGGGTCGAGGGCCCGAGAGACCCAGTACTTC.

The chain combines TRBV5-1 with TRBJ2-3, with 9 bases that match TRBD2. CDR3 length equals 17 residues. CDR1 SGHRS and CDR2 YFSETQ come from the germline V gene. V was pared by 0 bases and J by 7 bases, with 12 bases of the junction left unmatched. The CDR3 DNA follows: TGCGCCAGCAGCTTGGAAGGGCGCGGGAGGGCCGAAAATACGCAGTATTTT. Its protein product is CASSLEGRGRAENTQYF.

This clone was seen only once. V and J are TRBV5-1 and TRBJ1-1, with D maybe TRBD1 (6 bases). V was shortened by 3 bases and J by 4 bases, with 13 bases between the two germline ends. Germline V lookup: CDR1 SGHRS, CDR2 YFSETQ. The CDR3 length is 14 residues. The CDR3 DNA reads TGCGCCAGCAGCTCGGGGACAACGCTCACTGAAGCTTTCTTT. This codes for CASSSGTTLTEAFF.

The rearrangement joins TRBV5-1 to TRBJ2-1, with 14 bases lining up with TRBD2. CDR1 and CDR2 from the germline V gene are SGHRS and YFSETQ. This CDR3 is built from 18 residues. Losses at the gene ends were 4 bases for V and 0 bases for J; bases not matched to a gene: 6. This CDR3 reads CASSPTSGGASSYNEQFF. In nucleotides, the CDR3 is TGCGCCAGCAGCCCGACTAGCGGGGGGGCGAGCTCCTACAATGAGCAGTTCTTC. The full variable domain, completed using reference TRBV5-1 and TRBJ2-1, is KAGVTQTPRYLIKTRGQQVTLSCSPISGHRSVSWYQQTPGQGLQFLFEYFSETQRNKGNFPGRFSGRQFSNSRSEMNVSTLELGDSALYLCASSPTSGGASSYNEQFFGPGTRLTVL.

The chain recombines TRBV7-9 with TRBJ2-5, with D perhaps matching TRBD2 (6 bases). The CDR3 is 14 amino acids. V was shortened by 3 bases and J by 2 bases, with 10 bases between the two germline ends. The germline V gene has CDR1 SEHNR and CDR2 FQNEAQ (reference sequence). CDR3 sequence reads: CASSFLASQETQYF. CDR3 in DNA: TGTGCCAGCAGCTTTCTAGCGAGTCAAGAGACCCAGTACTTC.

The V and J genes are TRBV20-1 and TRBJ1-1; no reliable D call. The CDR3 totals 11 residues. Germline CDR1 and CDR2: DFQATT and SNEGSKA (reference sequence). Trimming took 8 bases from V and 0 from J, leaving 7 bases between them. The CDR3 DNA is TGCAGTTACGTCTTGAACACTGAAGCTTTCTTT. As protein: CSYVLNTEAFF.

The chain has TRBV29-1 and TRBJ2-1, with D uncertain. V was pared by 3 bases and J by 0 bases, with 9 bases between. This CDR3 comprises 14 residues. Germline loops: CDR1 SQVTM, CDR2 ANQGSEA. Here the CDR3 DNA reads TGCAGCGTTGAGGGGTCGAGCTCCTACAATGAGCAGTTCTTC. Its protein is CSVEGSSSYNEQFF.

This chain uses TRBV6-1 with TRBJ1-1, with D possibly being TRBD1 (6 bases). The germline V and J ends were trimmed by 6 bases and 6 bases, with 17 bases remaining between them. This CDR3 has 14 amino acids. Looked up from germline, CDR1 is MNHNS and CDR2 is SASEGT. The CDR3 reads CASRPTGRYAEAFF. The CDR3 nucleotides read TGTGCCAGCAGACCTACAGGGAGATACGCTGAAGCTTTCTTT.

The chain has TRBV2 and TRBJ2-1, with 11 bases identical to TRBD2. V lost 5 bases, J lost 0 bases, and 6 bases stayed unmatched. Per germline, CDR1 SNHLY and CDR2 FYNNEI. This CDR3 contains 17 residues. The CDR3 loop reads CASSPGLAVSSYNEQFF. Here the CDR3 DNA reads TGTGCCAGCAGTCCGGGACTAGCGGTGAGCTCCTACAATGAGCAGTTCTTC.

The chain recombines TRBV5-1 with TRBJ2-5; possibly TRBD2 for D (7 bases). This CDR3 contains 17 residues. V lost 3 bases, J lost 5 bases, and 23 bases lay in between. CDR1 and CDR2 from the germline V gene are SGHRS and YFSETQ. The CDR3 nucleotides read TGCGCCAGCAGCTGGGGATGGGGGGCAGCGGGGTCCGAGACCCAGTACTTC. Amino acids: CASSWGWGAAGSETQYF.

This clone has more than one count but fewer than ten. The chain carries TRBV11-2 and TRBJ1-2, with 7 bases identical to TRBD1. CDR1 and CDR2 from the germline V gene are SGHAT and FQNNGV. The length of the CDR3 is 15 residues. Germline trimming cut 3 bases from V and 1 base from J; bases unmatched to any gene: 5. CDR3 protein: CASSFDRALNYGYTF. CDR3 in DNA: TGTGCCAGCAGCTTCGACAGGGCCCTTAACTATGGCTACACCTTC.

The DNA of the CDR3 is TGTGCCAGTAGGGATTTAGTCACTGAAGCTTTCTTT. Its protein product is CASRDLVTEAFF. V gene TRBV19 combines with J gene TRBJ1-1; no firm D call. CDR1 and CDR2 (germline): LNHDA, SQIVND (reference sequence). The CDR3 covers 12 residues. V dropped 6 bases and J dropped 4 bases, with 9 bases sitting between them.

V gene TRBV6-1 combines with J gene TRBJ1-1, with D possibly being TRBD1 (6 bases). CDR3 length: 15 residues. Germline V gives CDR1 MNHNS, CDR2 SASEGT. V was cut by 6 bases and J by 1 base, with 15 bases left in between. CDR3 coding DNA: TGTGCCAGCAGGGTGGAGGGACAACCGAACACTGAAGCTTTCTTT. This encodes CASRVEGQPNTEAFF.

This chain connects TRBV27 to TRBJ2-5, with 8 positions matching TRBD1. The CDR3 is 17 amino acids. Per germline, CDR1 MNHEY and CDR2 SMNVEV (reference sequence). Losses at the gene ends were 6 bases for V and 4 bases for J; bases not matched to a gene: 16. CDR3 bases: TGTGCCAGCAGGCCCCAGCGGACTTTTACAGGGGGAGAGACCCAGTACTTC. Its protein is CASRPQRTFTGGETQYF.

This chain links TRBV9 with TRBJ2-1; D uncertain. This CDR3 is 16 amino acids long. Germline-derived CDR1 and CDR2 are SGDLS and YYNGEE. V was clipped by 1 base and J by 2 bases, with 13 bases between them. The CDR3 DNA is TGTGCCAGCAGCGTATCACAAAGAAGTACCTACAATGAGCAGTTCTTC. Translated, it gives CASSVSQRSTYNEQFF.

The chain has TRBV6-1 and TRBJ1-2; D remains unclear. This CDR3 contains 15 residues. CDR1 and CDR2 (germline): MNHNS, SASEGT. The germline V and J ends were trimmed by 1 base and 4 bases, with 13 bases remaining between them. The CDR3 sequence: CASSEDYRARYGYTF. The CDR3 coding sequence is TGTGCCAGCAGTGAAGACTATCGGGCACGCTATGGCTACACCTTC.

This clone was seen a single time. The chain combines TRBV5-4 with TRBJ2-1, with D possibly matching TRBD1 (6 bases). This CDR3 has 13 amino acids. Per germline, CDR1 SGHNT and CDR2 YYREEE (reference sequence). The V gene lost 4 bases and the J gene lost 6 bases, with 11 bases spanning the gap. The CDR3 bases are TGTGCCAGCAGCCTTCTACAGGGCAATGAGCAGTTCTTC. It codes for CASSLLQGNEQFF. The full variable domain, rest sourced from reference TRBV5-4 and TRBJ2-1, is ETGVTQSPTHLIKTRGQQVTLRCSSQSGHNTVSWYQQALGQGPQFIFQYYREEENGRGNFPPRFSGLQFPNYSSELNVNALELDDSALYLCASSLLQGNEQFFGPGTRLTVL.

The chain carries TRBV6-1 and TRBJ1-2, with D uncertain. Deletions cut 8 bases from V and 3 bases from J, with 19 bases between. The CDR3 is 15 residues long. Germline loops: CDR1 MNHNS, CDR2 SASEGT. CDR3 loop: CASDGRDTGYYGYTF. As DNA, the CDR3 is TGTGCCAGCGATGGTCGTGATACGGGGTACTATGGCTACACCTTC.

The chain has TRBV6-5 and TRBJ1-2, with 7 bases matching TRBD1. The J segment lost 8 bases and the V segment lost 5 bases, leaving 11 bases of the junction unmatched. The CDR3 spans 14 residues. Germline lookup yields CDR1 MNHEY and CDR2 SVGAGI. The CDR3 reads CASSRTGDLLGYTF. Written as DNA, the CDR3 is TGTGCCAGCAGTCGTACAGGGGATCTGTTAGGCTACACCTTC.

The CDR3 nucleotides are TGTGCCAGCAGTACCTTCGCTAATGAAGCTTTCTTT. Amino acid sequence: CASSTFANEAFF. The chain joins TRBV2 to TRBJ1-1; D call uncertain. CDR1 SNHLY and CDR2 FYNNEI come from the germline V gene. The V gene lost 5 bases and the J gene lost 7 bases, with 11 bases spanning the gap. The CDR3 runs 12 residues.

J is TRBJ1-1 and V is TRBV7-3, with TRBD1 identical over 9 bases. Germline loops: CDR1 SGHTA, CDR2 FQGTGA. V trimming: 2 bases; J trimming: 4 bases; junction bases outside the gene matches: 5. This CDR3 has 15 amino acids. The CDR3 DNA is TGTGCCAGCAGCTTAGACTCGGACAGGGGCACTGAAGCTTTCTTT. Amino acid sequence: CASSLDSDRGTEAFF.

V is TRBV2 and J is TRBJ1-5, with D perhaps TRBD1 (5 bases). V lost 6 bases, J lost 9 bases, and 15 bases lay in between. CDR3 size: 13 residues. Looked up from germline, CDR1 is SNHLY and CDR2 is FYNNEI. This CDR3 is CASRADTDRPQHF. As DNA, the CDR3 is TGTGCCAGCAGGGCGGACACCGATCGGCCCCAGCATTTT.

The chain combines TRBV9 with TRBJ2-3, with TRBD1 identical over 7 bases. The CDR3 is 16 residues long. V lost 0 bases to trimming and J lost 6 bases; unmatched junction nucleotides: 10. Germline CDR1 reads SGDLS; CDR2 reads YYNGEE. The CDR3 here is CASSVGLDRWSDTQYF. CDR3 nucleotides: TGTGCCAGCAGCGTAGGCCTGGACAGGTGGTCCGATACGCAGTATTTT.

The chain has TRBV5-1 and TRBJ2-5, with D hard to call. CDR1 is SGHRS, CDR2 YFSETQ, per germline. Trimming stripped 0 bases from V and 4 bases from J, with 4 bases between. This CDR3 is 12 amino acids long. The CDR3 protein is CASSLVGETQYF. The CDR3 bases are TGCGCCAGCAGCTTGGTGGGAGAGACCCAGTACTTC.

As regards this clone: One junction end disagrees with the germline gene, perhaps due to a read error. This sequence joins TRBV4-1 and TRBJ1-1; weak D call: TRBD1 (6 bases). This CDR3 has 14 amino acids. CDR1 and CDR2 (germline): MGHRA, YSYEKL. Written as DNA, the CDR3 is TGCGCCAGCACCCAAGGACAGCTATACACTGAAGCTTTCTTT. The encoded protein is CASTQGQLYTEAFF.

CDR3 loop: CASSPTGGAGEKLFF. The CDR3 region has the DNA TGTGCCAGCTCACCAACAGGGGGCGCAGGTGAAAAACTGTTTTTT. J is TRBJ1-4 and V is TRBV18, with 9 bases aligning to TRBD1. The germline V gene has CDR1 KGHSH and CDR2 LQKENI. CDR3 length: 15 amino acids. V was pared by 2 bases and J by 7 bases, with 5 bases of the junction left unmatched.

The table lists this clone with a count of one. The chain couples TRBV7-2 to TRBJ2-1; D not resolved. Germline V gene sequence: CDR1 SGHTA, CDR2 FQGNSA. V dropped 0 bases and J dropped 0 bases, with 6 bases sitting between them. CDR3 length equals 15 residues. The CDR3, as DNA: TGTGCCAGCAGCTTAGCTAGGAGCTCCTACAATGAGCAGTTCTTC. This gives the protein CASSLARSSYNEQFF.

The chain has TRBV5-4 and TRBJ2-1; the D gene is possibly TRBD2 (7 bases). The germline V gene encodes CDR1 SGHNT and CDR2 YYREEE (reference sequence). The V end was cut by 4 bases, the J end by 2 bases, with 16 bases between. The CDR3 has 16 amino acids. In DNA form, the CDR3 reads TGTGCCAGCAGCCCCGAGGGGGGGGTTACCTACAATGAGCAGTTCTTC. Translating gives CASSPEGGVTYNEQFF.

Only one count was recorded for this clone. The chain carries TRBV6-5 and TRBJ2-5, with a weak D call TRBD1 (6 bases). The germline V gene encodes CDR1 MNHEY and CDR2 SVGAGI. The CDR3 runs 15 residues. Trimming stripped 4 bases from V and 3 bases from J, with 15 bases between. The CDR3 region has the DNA TGTGCCAGCAGTTCCCGAGGGGGTCTTGAAGAGACCCAGTACTTC. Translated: CASSSRGGLEETQYF.